This T cell receptor beta chain derives from a study of T-cell reconstitution after alpha-beta-depleted transplantation in children (dated by TCRdb to the mid-2010s). For the study in its entirety: The study quantitatively tracked T-cell immune reconstitution after TCRalphabeta/CD19-depleted allogeneic hematopoietic cell transplantation in children using TCR repertoire profiling. Broad study findings and their caveats: The apparently early recovery of alphabetaT-cell counts about two months after transplant reportedly depended on only several hundred rapidly expanded clones that came from non-depleted graft cells. In some patients, high TCRbeta diversity at day 60 was attributed to recipient T cells and intrathymic progenitors that had survived conditioning. Over subsequent months, a decline in hyperexpanded clone frequencies was noted, and after one year, T-cell counts and TCRbeta diversity were mostly ascribed to newly produced T cells.

The library was obtained by PCR. The data were produced on an Illumina HiSeq 2500. TCR libraries were prepared with molecular barcoding, using unique molecular identifiers to normalize TCRbeta repertoire quantification. Clones were called with MiXCR by TCRdb after fastp trimmed the public reads at Q25, and only in-frame beta chains were retained. Every entry covers one CDR3 protein and lists the most common genes and DNA from its rows. The sample table contains about 98,000 distinct CDR3 sequences; only one count was recorded for approximately 6% of them. The ten largest clones represent roughly 6.1% of the sample. Of note for this clonotype: This clone's antigen is unknown. It has no much larger one-base neighbor in the sample; base qualities were not kept.

In the paper's terms, the time point label means: day 60 (about 2 months) after transplantation. Explained via the paper, the treatment or condition label denotes: allogeneic hematopoietic cell transplantation with graft depleted of TCRalphabeta T cells and CD19 B cells. The transplant recipients were children given TCRalphabeta/CD19-depleted allogeneic hematopoietic cell grafts. This sequence originates from a female patient aged 2-15 years who had a stem cell transplant for Fanconi anemia, so the T cells may come from the graft donor. The source material was PBMCs, mostly from graft donor cells, sampled 60 days after TCRalphabeta/CD19-depleted stem cell transplant.

The CDR3 loop reads CASSLMARAITGELFF. The DNA is as follows: TGTGCCAGCAGTCTTATGGCCCGGGCCATCACCGGGGAGCTGTTTTTT. The V gene is TRBV12-3 or TRBV12-4 and the J gene is TRBJ2-2; the D gene identity is not certain. There are 16 amino acids in the CDR3, from cysteine to phenylalanine inclusive. The sequence is cut down to CDR3 DNA, 48 bases in frame from base 1. V loses 5 bases, J loses 4 bases, and the germline ends lie 17 bases apart.